The T cell receptor beta chain described here comes from a study of T cells expressing NK-cell markers. This CDR3 has 18 amino acids. CDR1 is MDHEN, CDR2 SYDVKM, per germline. TCRdb re-called the 5' RACE reads and catalogs CDR3 proteins one per entry, DNA excluded. The ten top clones account for less than 4.5%, within a sample of 500,000 or so distinct CDR3 sequences. The receptor's source is a man between 18 and 35 years old in good health. The specimen was blood T cells: a sorted CD56 or NKG2C T cell subset, CD4+ or CD8+ T cells, or bulk PBMC T cells (not recorded which). The rearrangement uses TRBV28 and TRBJ2-7; no DNA is available, so the TRBD2 call from TCRdb remains unchecked. Here the CDR3 reads CASSRLPGAGVRSYEQYF.